The 27 T cell receptor beta chains reported below all come from one sample, sequenced in a study of blood T cells in healthy people across ages. Primers used in a second PCR of roughly 7 to 12 cycles were a sample-barcoded 5' primer and a J-beta primer mix. TCRdb itself ran the 5' RACE reads through MiXCR, one entry per CDR3 protein. The sample holds around 1,000,000 distinct CDR3 sequences, under 30% seen once. This sample was also put to use in a study of T cells of mothers and their children.

What was sequenced was blood. The receptors here all came from a girl aged 2 to 9 in good health.

The chain has TRBV12-3 or TRBV12-4 and TRBJ1-2; the D is unclear. V was trimmed by 5 bases and J by 6 bases, leaving 13 bases between them. The CDR3 spans 13 residues. The DNA for the CDR3 is TGTGCCAGCAGTCCCCGTTTAGGTAATGGCTACACCTTC. Translating gives CASSPRLGNGYTF.

The chain uses TRBV5-4 and TRBJ2-3, with 7 bases that match TRBD1. This CDR3 comprises 15 residues. Germline assignment: CDR1 SGHNT and CDR2 YYREEE (reference sequence). V lost 3 bases to trimming and J lost 11 bases; unmatched junction nucleotides: 15. The CDR3 loop is CASSSLDRNPGGQYF. The CDR3 coding sequence is TGTGCCAGCAGCTCGTTGGACAGGAACCCTGGGGGGCAGTATTTT.

The V call is TRBV29-1, the J call TRBJ2-3, with D perhaps TRBD2 (5 bases). V gave up 1 base and J gave up 3 bases, with 8 bases separating them. There are 13 residues in the CDR3. CDR1 and CDR2 from the germline V gene are SQVTM and ANQGSEA. For the CDR3, the DNA is TGCAGCGTTGAAGGGAGGATGACAGATACGCAGTATTTT. Its translation: CSVEGRMTDTQYF.

This clonotype was seen only a few times. DNA for the CDR3: TGTGCCAGCAGTTTACCCCGGGGGGGCCGGTTGAACACTGAAGCTTTCTTT. Translation gives CASSLPRGGRLNTEAFF. This chain connects TRBV28 to TRBJ1-1, with D tentatively TRBD1 (6 bases). The V end lost 2 bases, the J end lost 0 bases, and 16 bases lay between the germline ends. Germline-derived CDR1 and CDR2 are MDHEN and SYDVKM. CDR3 size: 17 residues.

The chain recombines TRBV3-1 with TRBJ2-2; D gene ambiguous. Trimming left V 6 bases short and J 7 bases short, with 12 bases between. This CDR3 is built from 13 residues. Germline assignment: CDR1 LGHDT and CDR2 YNNKEL (reference sequence). The CDR3 sequence: CASRPLLRGELFF. CDR3 sequence (DNA): TGTGCCAGCAGGCCACTTTTACGCGGGGAGCTGTTTTTT.

This clonotype was counted a single time. This chain joins TRBV19 and TRBJ2-3; D gene ambiguous. Trimming cost V 3 bases and J 2 bases, with 6 bases left between them. This CDR3 is built from 13 residues. Germline CDR1 and CDR2: LNHDA and SQIVND (reference sequence). The CDR3 coding sequence is TGTGCCAGTAGTATTAGGACCACAGATACGCAGTATTTT. Its translation is CASSIRTTDTQYF.

This clonotype has only a few counts. DNA for the CDR3: TGTGCCAGCAGCCTTCTGGGCGACCCCTACAATGAGCAGTTCTTC. As protein: CASSLLGDPYNEQFF. The chain combines TRBV5-5 with TRBJ2-1, with D hard to call. CDR1 and CDR2 (germline): SGHKS, YYEKEE (reference sequence). This CDR3 comprises 15 residues. V lost 4 bases, J lost 2 bases, and 13 bases lay in between.

This clonotype was counted a few times. The junction departs from the called germline gene at one end, perhaps through a read error. The chain combines TRBV29-1 with TRBJ2-3; TRBD1 agrees at 10 bases. Looked up from germline, CDR1 is SQVTM and CDR2 is ANQGSEA. This CDR3 has 13 amino acids. For the CDR3, the DNA is TGCAGCGCGGACAGGGGGACCACAGATACGCAGTACTTT. Its protein is CSADRGTTDTQYF.

This clonotype has more than one count but fewer than ten. The chain has TRBV2 and TRBJ2-4; D is perhaps TRBD2 (5 bases). The CDR3 is 16 residues long. CDR1 is SNHLY, CDR2 FYNNEI, per germline. V lost 7 bases to trimming and J lost 0 bases, with 16 bases between them. This CDR3 reads CASMGRRILAKNIQYF. In DNA form, the CDR3 reads TGTGCCAGCATGGGGAGACGGATTCTAGCCAAAAACATTCAGTACTTC.

This clonotype was seen only a few times. This chain joins TRBV11-2 and TRBJ2-2; 12 positions agree with TRBD2. The CDR3 runs to 17 residues. The V and J ends lost 5 bases and 6 bases, in that order; junction bases with no gene match: 10. Germline CDR1 and CDR2: SGHAT and FQNNGV. In DNA form, the CDR3 reads TGTGCCAGCAGCGCGACTAGCGGGAGAACGTTCCCCGGGGAGCTGTTTTTT. Translating it yields CASSATSGRTFPGELFF.

This chain uses TRBV12-3 or TRBV12-4 with TRBJ2-7; D unresolved. Between the trimmed V and J ends, which lost 3 bases and 3 bases, there was a span of 9 bases. The CDR3 sequence is 13 residues long. The CDR3 protein is CASSFTPNYEQYF. The CDR3 bases are TGTGCCAGCAGTTTTACCCCGAACTACGAGCAGTACTTC.

The table lists this clonotype with a few counts. The chain couples TRBV7-2 to TRBJ2-1; unclear D gene. Germline V gene sequence: CDR1 SGHTA, CDR2 FQGNSA. V lost 6 bases and J lost 3, with 12 bases in between. This CDR3 has 14 amino acids. The CDR3 is CASSVLGIYNEQFF. Written as DNA, the CDR3 is TGTGCCAGCAGTGTGCTGGGTATCTACAATGAGCAGTTCTTC. Filled out from reference TRBV7-2 and TRBJ2-1, the complete variable domain reads GAGVSQSPSNKVTEKGKDVELRCDPISGHTALYWYRQSLGQGLEFLIYFQGNSAPDKSGLPSDRFSAERTGGSVSTLTIQRTQQEDSAVYLCASSVLGIYNEQFFGPGTRLTVL.

The table lists this clonotype with many counts. The chain combines TRBV4-1 with TRBJ2-7; 10 nucleotides align to TRBD1. This CDR3 is built from 14 residues. V shed 4 bases, J shed 2 bases, and the junction held 2 bases outside the gene matches. The germline gives CDR1 MGHRA, CDR2 YSYEKL. CDR3 DNA: TGCGCCAGCAGCCTCGGGACAGGGGCCTACGAGCAGTACTTC. Protein sequence: CASSLGTGAYEQYF.

This clonotype came up a few times. The V call is TRBV5-1, the J call TRBJ2-5, with D perhaps TRBD1 (5 bases). The closer fit of TRBJ2-1 to the DNA end suggests the J call may be wrong. The CDR3 totals 13 residues. In germline, CDR1 is SGHRS, CDR2 YFSETQ. CDR3 nucleotides: TGCGCCAGCAGCTTGTCGCCGACAGATGAGCAGTTCTTC. As protein: CASSLSPTDEQFF.

This clonotype was detected a few times. It may be a read error: a sequence one base away is much more abundant. The rearrangement links TRBV9 to TRBJ2-5; 7 positions agree with TRBD2. CDR1 and CDR2 (germline): SGDLS, YYNGEE. The CDR3 is made up of 14 amino acids. The CDR3 spells CAGSSELAQETQYF. The CDR3 coding sequence is TGTGCCGGCAGCTCAGAACTAGCGCAAGAGACCCAGTACTTC. The entire variable domain, with the rest obtained from reference TRBV9 and TRBJ2-5, is as follows: DSGVTQTPKHLITATGQRVTLRCSPRSGDLSVYWYQQSLDQGLQFLIQYYNGEERAKGNILERFSAQQFPDLHSELNLSSLELGDSALYFCAGSSELAQETQYFGPGTRLLVL.

This chain uses TRBV12-3 or TRBV12-4 with TRBJ1-4; tentative D call: TRBD1 (5 bases). This CDR3 region has 15 residues. V lost 5 bases, J lost 4 bases, and 14 bases lay in between. The CDR3 DNA is TGTGCCAGCAGTACCTCGGGACCGCGTAATGAAAAACTGTTTTTT. Translation: CASSTSGPRNEKLFF.

The chain is built from TRBV9 and TRBJ1-2; 10 nucleotides agree with TRBD1. CDR1 SGDLS and CDR2 YYNGEE come from the germline V gene. The CDR3 runs to 17 residues. V lost 0 bases, J lost 0 bases, and 5 bases stayed unmatched. CDR3 DNA sequence: TGTGCCAGCAGCGTAGCATGGGACAGGGGCCCTAACTATGGCTACACCTTC. Translating it yields CASSVAWDRGPNYGYTF. The full variable domain, rest sourced from reference TRBV9 and TRBJ1-2, is DSGVTQTPKHLITATGQRVTLRCSPRSGDLSVYWYQQSLDQGLQFLIQYYNGEERAKGNILERFSAQQFPDLHSELNLSSLELGDSALYFCASSVAWDRGPNYGYTFGSGTRLTVV.

A few counts support this clonotype. The chain recombines TRBV28 with TRBJ2-3; 8 bases are a match to TRBD1. The CDR3 has 14 residues. In germline, CDR1 is MDHEN, CDR2 SYDVKM. V lost 5 bases, J lost 8 bases, and 9 bases stayed unmatched. CDR3 sequence: CASSLDRGRPTQYF. CDR3 bases: TGTGCCAGCAGTCTCGACAGGGGCCGACCTACGCAGTATTTT.

This clonotype was detected a few times. The rearrangement joins TRBV25-1 to TRBJ1-4; D is unresolved. Germline loops: CDR1 MGHDK, CDR2 SYGVNS. The CDR3 runs 12 residues. V dropped 2 bases and J dropped 11 bases, with 9 bases sitting between them. The CDR3 sequence: CASSEGWEKLFF. The CDR3 nucleotides are TGTGCCAGCAGTGAAGGCTGGGAGAAACTGTTTTTT.

This clonotype was picked up one time. J is TRBJ2-1 and V is TRBV12-3 or TRBV12-4; D is uncertain. Deletions cut 1 base from V and 8 bases from J, with 15 bases between. This CDR3 has 15 amino acids. The CDR3 sequence: CASSLEAPARYEQFF. Written as DNA, the CDR3 is TGTGCCAGCAGTTTAGAAGCTCCCGCTAGGTATGAGCAGTTCTTC.

V and J are TRBV3-1 and TRBJ2-2; D is undetermined. The germline V gene has CDR1 LGHDT and CDR2 YNNKEL (reference sequence). The CDR3 is 13 amino acids. Trimming left V 0 bases short and J 6 bases short, with 5 bases between. CDR3 sequence (DNA): TGTGCCAGCAGCCAAGATAGGCCCGGGGAGCTGTTTTTT. Amino acids: CASSQDRPGELFF.

Written as DNA, the CDR3 is TGTGCCAGCAGCGACCTAGCGGGGCAAGGGGAGACCCAGTACTTC. It encodes CASSDLAGQGETQYF. The V and J genes are TRBV7-2 and TRBJ2-5; the match to TRBD2 covers 9 bases. The trim removed 5 bases at V and 5 bases at J, leaving 9 bases unmatched. Germline V CDR1 and CDR2: SGHTA, FQGNSA. The CDR3 is made up of 15 amino acids.

The chain carries TRBV10-3 and TRBJ1-4; D may be TRBD1 (5 bases). Germline CDR1 is ENHRY and CDR2 is SYGVKD. V was pared by 4 bases and J by 8 bases, with 20 bases between. This CDR3 has 16 amino acids. As DNA, the CDR3 is TGTGCCATCAGTGGAAATCCTGGGACCGGGGAGGAAAAACTGTTTTTT. Translation: CAISGNPGTGEEKLFF.

This clonotype has just a few counts. This sequence joins TRBV7-2 and TRBJ1-5; 7 bases match TRBD1. Germline V gene sequence: CDR1 SGHTA, CDR2 FQGNSA. The V and J ends lost 1 base and 4 bases, in that order; junction bases with no gene match: 4. CDR3 length equals 15 residues. The CDR3 sequence is CASSLGRGVNQPQHF. CDR3 bases: TGTGCCAGCAGCTTAGGCAGGGGGGTAAATCAGCCCCAGCATTTT.

The gene calls are TRBV24-1 and TRBJ1-6, with D uncertain. The CDR3 is made up of 14 amino acids. Looked up from germline, CDR1 is KGHDR and CDR2 is SFDVKD. The V gene lost 2 bases and the J gene lost 8 bases, with 9 bases spanning the gap. The CDR3 nucleotides are TGTGCCACCAGTGATTCCGAGGGCGATTCACCCCTCCACTTT. This sequence encodes CATSDSEGDSPLHF.

The chain recombines TRBV7-8 with TRBJ2-5, with TRBD1 matching over 10 bases. The J call is in doubt because the DNA end fits TRBJ2-7 better. The CDR3 spans 15 residues. Germline V gene sequence: CDR1 SGHVS, CDR2 FQNEAQ. The CDR3 here is CASSLGTGDTYEQYF. CDR3 bases: TGTGCCAGCAGCTTGGGGACAGGGGATACATACGAGCAGTACTTC.

This clonotype was seen more than once but under ten times. The V and J genes are TRBV20-1 and TRBJ2-1, with D perhaps being TRBD1 or TRBD2 (5 bases each). Germline V gene lookup returns CDR1 DFQATT and CDR2 SNEGSKA (reference sequence). Trimming pared 7 bases from V and 10 bases from J, leaving 14 bases between. The CDR3 extends over 11 amino acids. The CDR3 loop is CSGGPPPEQFF. The CDR3 nucleotides read TGCAGTGGGGGACCACCTCCCGAGCAGTTCTTC.